A single T cell receptor (beta chain) is shown here with its context. The antigen remains undetermined. TCRdb's copy holds only in-frame clones and misses some; the assay was immunoSEQ multiplex PCR. The table shows over 250,000 clones, with around 90% occurring only once. The data were obtained in a study of cytomegalovirus exposure and HLA in healthy donors. On the study more broadly: The approximately 120 validation repertoires used the same platform as the roughly 610 first-cohort repertoires, a later analysis reported. The study's findings and limits: A classifier reportedly called cytomegalovirus status with high sensitivity and specificity. Cytomegalovirus association was listed for 170 or so TCR beta chains. Most observed TCR sequences were rare, whereas some public TCRs were detected in many donors.

The material sequenced was PBMCs. The source is a woman in her twenties or thirties in good health and CMV-seropositive.

In nucleotides, the CDR3 is TGTGCCAGCAGTCCTCTGACAGATAATCAGCCCCAGCATTTT. It codes for CASSPLTDNQPQHF. The chain couples TRBV2 to TRBJ1-5, with a weak D call TRBD1 (5 bases). From germline, CDR1 is SNHLY and CDR2 FYNNEI. Trimming cost V 5 bases and J 4 bases, with 12 bases left between them. The CDR3 is made up of 14 amino acids.